A single sample gave rise to the 24 T cell receptor beta chains below, sequenced in a study of beta chain features in type 1 diabetes. Sequencing targeted expressed TCRB transcripts, as all isolated RNA had been reverse transcribed. Generated by immunoSEQ multiplex PCR, the TCRdb table keeps only in-frame clones and is missing some. The sample includes a few hundred thousand clones, roughly 9.6% of them seen just once. Sequenced sample: naive CD4+ T cells from blood. These receptors were taken from a woman younger than 45 in good health.

This clone was recorded a few times. The chain uses TRBV7-2 and TRBJ2-7, with D maybe TRBD1 (6 bases). Trimming stripped 7 bases from V and 0 bases from J, with 19 bases between. The CDR3 totals 16 residues. CDR1 and CDR2 (germline): SGHTA, FQGNSA. This CDR3 is CASTSKDSFDSYEQYF. The CDR3 region has the DNA TGTGCCAGCACCTCAAAGGACAGTTTTGACTCCTACGAGCAGTACTTC.

The rearrangement joins TRBV2 to TRBJ2-1, with a weak D call TRBD2 (6 bases). Germline CDR1 SNHLY, CDR2 FYNNEI. V lost 3 bases and J lost 4, with 7 bases in between. CDR3 length: 13 amino acids. The CDR3: CASSDSGYNEQFF. In DNA form, the CDR3 reads TGTGCCAGCAGTGATAGCGGTTACAATGAGCAGTTCTTC.

This clone was observed a few times. The chain carries TRBV7-3 and TRBJ1-4; D may be TRBD1 (5 bases). From germline, CDR1 is SGHTA and CDR2 FQGTGA. The CDR3 consists of 13 residues. V was pared by 3 bases and J by 4 bases, with 6 bases between. The CDR3 bases are TGTGCCAGCAGCTTGACAGTTAATGAAAAACTGTTTTTT. It yields the protein CASSLTVNEKLFF. The full variable domain, its missing parts supplied by reference TRBV7-3 and TRBJ1-4, is GAGVSQTPSNKVTEKGKYVELRCDPISGHTALYWYRQSLGQGPEFLIYFQGTGAADDSGLPNDRFFAVRPEGSVSTLKIQRTERGDSAVYLCASSLTVNEKLFFGSGTQLSVL.

This clone appeared a few times. The genes are TRBV9 and TRBJ2-3; 7 bases match TRBD1. V shed 3 bases and J 3 bases; nucleotides not matched to a gene: 7. The CDR3 is 15 amino acids. The germline CDR1 and CDR2 sequences are SGDLS and YYNGEE. The CDR3 loop reads CASSARQGETDTQYF. The CDR3 DNA reads as TGTGCCAGCAGCGCTAGACAGGGTGAGACAGATACGCAGTATTTT.

This clone was counted a few times. The chain combines TRBV5-1 with TRBJ2-5; tentatively, D is TRBD2 (5 bases). With 5 bases removed from V and 1 base from J, the gap between germline ends came to 9 bases. The germline gives CDR1 SGHRS, CDR2 YFSETQ. The CDR3 totals 13 residues. The CDR3 region has the DNA TGCGCCAGCAGGAGGGAAGTCCAAGAGACCCAGTACTTC. It yields the protein CASRREVQETQYF. Filled out from reference TRBV5-1 and TRBJ2-5, the complete variable domain reads KAGVTQTPRYLIKTRGQQVTLSCSPISGHRSVSWYQQTPGQGLQFLFEYFSETQRNKGNFPGRFSGRQFSNSRSEMNVSTLELGDSALYLCASRREVQETQYFGPGTRLLVL.

The J gene is TRBJ1-4, the V gene TRBV7-8; 7 bases are a match to TRBD1. The germline V gene encodes CDR1 SGHVS and CDR2 FQNEAQ. The CDR3 covers 16 residues. Germline trimming cut 4 bases from V and 5 bases from J; bases unmatched to any gene: 10. The CDR3 DNA follows: TGTGCCAGCAGCTCCCGAACCGGGACAGACAATGAAAAACTGTTTTTT. This encodes CASSSRTGTDNEKLFF. The whole variable domain, remainder taken from reference TRBV7-8 and TRBJ1-4, is GAGVSQSPRYKVAKRGQDVALRCDPISGHVSLFWYQQALGQGPEFLTYFQNEAQLDKSGLPSDRFFAERPEGSVSTLKIQRTQQEDSAVYLCASSSRTGTDNEKLFFGSGTQLSVL.

CDR3 region: CASIPSGEGNEQFF. CDR3 DNA: TGTGCCAGTATTCCATCGGGGGAGGGGAATGAGCAGTTCTTC. V and J are TRBV19 and TRBJ2-1; TRBD2 aligns across 7 bases. Trimming removed 7 bases from V and 7 bases from J; junction bases left unmatched: 10. The CDR3 sequence is 14 residues long. Germline CDR1 and CDR2: LNHDA and SQIVND (reference sequence).

A few counts support this clone. The rearrangement uses TRBV7-2 and TRBJ1-2, with 7 bases lining up with TRBD1. CDR3 length: 15 residues. Germline lookup yields CDR1 SGHTA and CDR2 FQGNSA. V trimming: 1 base; J trimming: 4 bases; junction bases outside the gene matches: 6. The CDR3 coding sequence is TGTGCCAGCAGCTTAGGGTCAGGGGGAAGCTATGGCTACACCTTC. This sequence encodes CASSLGSGGSYGYTF.

The chain joins TRBV6-5 to TRBJ2-3; D ambiguous. The germline V gene has CDR1 MNHEY and CDR2 SVGAGI. The CDR3 extends over 14 amino acids. V was trimmed by 6 bases and J by 2 bases, leaving 12 bases between them. This chain's CDR3 is CASRLRHLTDTQYF. DNA of the CDR3: TGTGCCAGCAGACTACGGCACCTCACAGATACGCAGTATTTT.

This clone came up a few times. This chain links TRBV18 with TRBJ1-3; D is uncertain. The V end lost 2 bases, the J end lost 0 bases, and 8 bases lay between the germline ends. The germline gives CDR1 KGHSH, CDR2 LQKENI. The length of the CDR3 is 15 residues. The CDR3 DNA reads TGTGCCAGCTCACCAAGAAGCGCCTCTGGAAACACCATATATTTT. Its translation is CASSPRSASGNTIYF.

This clone was found a few times. This sequence joins TRBV11-1 and TRBJ2-3; possible D gene TRBD1, 5 bases. Trimming pared 7 bases from V and 4 bases from J, leaving 9 bases between. The CDR3 loop spans 12 amino acids. Germline CDR1 is SGHAT and CDR2 is FQDESV (reference sequence). The CDR3 reads CASTQGADTQYF. DNA of the CDR3: TGTGCCAGCACCCAAGGGGCAGATACGCAGTATTTT. Full variable domain (missing parts from reference TRBV11-1 and TRBJ2-3): EAEVAQSPRYKITEKSQAVAFWCDPISGHATLYWYRQILGQGPELLVQFQDESVVDDSQLPKDRFSAERLKGVDSTLKIQPAELGDSAMYLCASTQGADTQYFGPGTRLTVL.

This clone came up a few times. This chain joins TRBV18 and TRBJ2-1, with 10 bases matching TRBD1. From germline, CDR1 is KGHSH and CDR2 LQKENI. V was clipped by 2 bases and J by 1 base; unmatched bases: 2. The CDR3 extends over 16 amino acids. DNA of the CDR3: TGTGCCAGCTCACCATTGGGACAGGGGTCCTACAATGAGCAGTTCTTC. This encodes CASSPLGQGSYNEQFF.

This clone has a handful of counts. This chain connects TRBV30 to TRBJ1-2; D ambiguous. Germline values: CDR1 GTSNPN, CDR2 SVGIG (reference sequence). V shed 3 bases and J shed 8 bases, with 16 bases lying between them. CDR3 length: 13 residues. DNA of the CDR3: TGTGCCTGGAGCAGGCCGGGGATAGGCGGCTACACCTTC. Residues: CAWSRPGIGGYTF. Looking up the rest from reference TRBV30 and TRBJ1-2 gives the full variable domain: SQTIHQWPATLVQPVGSPLSLECTVEGTSNPNLYWYRQAAGRGLQLLFYSVGIGQISSEVPQNLSASRPQDRQFILSSKKLLLSDSGFYLCAWSRPGIGGYTFGSGTRLTVV.

The V call is TRBV7-9, the J call TRBJ2-1, with TRBD2 matching over 14 bases. This CDR3 is built from 18 residues. CDR1 is SEHNR, CDR2 FQNEAQ, per germline (reference sequence). Losses at the gene ends were 10 bases for V and 0 bases for J; bases not matched to a gene: 11. The CDR3 sequence: CAIPGGGLAGGSYNEQFF. In DNA form, the CDR3 reads TGTGCCATCCCGGGAGGAGGACTAGCGGGAGGCTCCTACAATGAGCAGTTCTTC.

V is TRBV4-3 and J is TRBJ2-1, with TRBD2 matching 14 bases. This CDR3 is 16 amino acids long. The J segment lost 5 bases and the V segment lost 0 bases, leaving 0 bases of the junction unmatched. Germline CDR1 LGHNA, CDR2 YSLEER. In DNA, the CDR3 is TGCGCCAGCAGCCAAGAGACTAGCGGGAGGGACAATGAGCAGTTCTTC. This translates into CASSQETSGRDNEQFF.

This clone occurred a few times. The chain carries TRBV6-1 and TRBJ2-7; 7 bases map to TRBD2. CDR3 length: 13 amino acids. The germline CDR1 and CDR2 sequences are MNHNS and SASEGT. The ends lost 2 bases at V and 5 bases at J; junction bases unmatched: 3. CDR3 DNA: TGTGCCAGCAGTGAACGGGGGGTGGACGAGCAGTACTTC. It codes for CASSERGVDEQYF.

This clone appeared a few times. V gene TRBV29-1 combines with J gene TRBJ2-3; TRBD1 aligns across 7 bases. The CDR3 is 15 amino acids. With 5 bases clipped from V and 3 bases from J, the junction kept 11 bases outside the gene matches. Germline CDR1 and CDR2: SQVTM and ANQGSEA. The CDR3 region has the DNA TGCAGCGTTCTTTCGGTGGACAGGAGGACAGATACGCAGTATTTT. This codes for CSVLSVDRRTDTQYF.

The V call is TRBV7-9, the J call TRBJ2-7, with TRBD2 matching over 11 bases. The germline V gene encodes CDR1 SEHNR and CDR2 FQNEAQ (reference sequence). The length of the CDR3 is 14 residues. The V segment lost 5 bases and the J segment 3 bases; nucleotides outside the gene matches: 3. The CDR3: CASSDTSGGYEQYF. The DNA of the CDR3 is TGTGCCAGCAGCGACACTAGCGGGGGCTACGAGCAGTACTTC.

Only a few counts were recorded for this clone. The V and J genes are TRBV7-3 and TRBJ2-4; D is unclear. Germline values: CDR1 SGHTA, CDR2 FQGTGA. Trimming took off 3 bases at V and 2 bases at J, with 8 bases between the two ends. The CDR3 has 14 residues. CDR3 amino acids: CASSFSFPKNIQYF. CDR3 in DNA: TGTGCCAGCAGCTTTTCGTTCCCCAAAAACATTCAGTACTTC.

This clone was detected a few times. The V gene is TRBV15, the J gene TRBJ1-5, with 7 positions matching TRBD1. CDR3 size: 16 residues. Germline CDR1 and CDR2: LNHNV and YYDKDF (reference sequence). The junction had 4 bases not matched to a gene; V was cut back by 1 base and J by 1 base. The CDR3 DNA follows: TGTGCCACCAGCAGAGGCGGGACAGCGAGCAATCAGCCCCAGCATTTT. Translating gives CATSRGGTASNQPQHF.

The CDR3, as DNA: TGTGCCAGCAGTTTCACAGGGAGTTCCTACAATGAGCAGTTCTTC. Translating it yields CASSFTGSSYNEQFF. The gene calls are TRBV2 and TRBJ2-1, with TRBD1 as a possible D gene (6 bases). Between the trimmed V and J ends, which lost 5 bases and 1 base, there was a span of 12 bases. Germline V gene sequence: CDR1 SNHLY, CDR2 FYNNEI. CDR3 length: 15 residues.

The chain uses TRBV7-3 and TRBJ2-1; a weak D match, TRBD2 (6 bases). Germline CDR1 SGHTA, CDR2 FQGTGA. Trimming removed 0 bases from V and 7 bases from J, with 13 bases in between. The CDR3 spans 15 residues. CDR3 protein: CASSLTPDAGNEQFF. CDR3 DNA sequence: TGTGCCAGCAGCTTAACCCCGGACGCGGGGAATGAGCAGTTCTTC. The full variable domain, completed using reference TRBV7-3 and TRBJ2-1, is GAGVSQTPSNKVTEKGKYVELRCDPISGHTALYWYRQSLGQGPEFLIYFQGTGAADDSGLPNDRFFAVRPEGSVSTLKIQRTERGDSAVYLCASSLTPDAGNEQFFGPGTRLTVL.

This clone showed up just a few times. V usage is TRBV5-1 and J usage is TRBJ2-3, with no clear D. V lost 0 bases to trimming and J lost 0 bases, with 5 bases between them. CDR1 and CDR2 from the germline V gene are SGHRS and YFSETQ. The CDR3 has 14 residues. The CDR3 here is CASSLDSSTDTQYF. Here the CDR3 DNA reads TGCGCCAGCAGCTTGGACTCAAGCACAGATACGCAGTATTTT.

This chain links TRBV5-1 with TRBJ2-3; TRBD1 agrees at 9 bases. CDR1 and CDR2 from the germline V gene are SGHRS and YFSETQ. This CDR3 region has 14 residues. Trimming removed 3 bases from V and 4 bases from J; junction bases left unmatched: 3. The CDR3 sequence is CASSSWTGADTQYF. The CDR3 bases are TGCGCCAGCAGCTCCTGGACAGGGGCAGATACGCAGTATTTT. Combining the CDR3 with reference TRBV5-1 and TRBJ2-3 gives the whole variable domain KAGVTQTPRYLIKTRGQQVTLSCSPISGHRSVSWYQQTPGQGLQFLFEYFSETQRNKGNFPGRFSGRQFSNSRSEMNVSTLELGDSALYLCASSSWTGADTQYFGPGTRLTVL.